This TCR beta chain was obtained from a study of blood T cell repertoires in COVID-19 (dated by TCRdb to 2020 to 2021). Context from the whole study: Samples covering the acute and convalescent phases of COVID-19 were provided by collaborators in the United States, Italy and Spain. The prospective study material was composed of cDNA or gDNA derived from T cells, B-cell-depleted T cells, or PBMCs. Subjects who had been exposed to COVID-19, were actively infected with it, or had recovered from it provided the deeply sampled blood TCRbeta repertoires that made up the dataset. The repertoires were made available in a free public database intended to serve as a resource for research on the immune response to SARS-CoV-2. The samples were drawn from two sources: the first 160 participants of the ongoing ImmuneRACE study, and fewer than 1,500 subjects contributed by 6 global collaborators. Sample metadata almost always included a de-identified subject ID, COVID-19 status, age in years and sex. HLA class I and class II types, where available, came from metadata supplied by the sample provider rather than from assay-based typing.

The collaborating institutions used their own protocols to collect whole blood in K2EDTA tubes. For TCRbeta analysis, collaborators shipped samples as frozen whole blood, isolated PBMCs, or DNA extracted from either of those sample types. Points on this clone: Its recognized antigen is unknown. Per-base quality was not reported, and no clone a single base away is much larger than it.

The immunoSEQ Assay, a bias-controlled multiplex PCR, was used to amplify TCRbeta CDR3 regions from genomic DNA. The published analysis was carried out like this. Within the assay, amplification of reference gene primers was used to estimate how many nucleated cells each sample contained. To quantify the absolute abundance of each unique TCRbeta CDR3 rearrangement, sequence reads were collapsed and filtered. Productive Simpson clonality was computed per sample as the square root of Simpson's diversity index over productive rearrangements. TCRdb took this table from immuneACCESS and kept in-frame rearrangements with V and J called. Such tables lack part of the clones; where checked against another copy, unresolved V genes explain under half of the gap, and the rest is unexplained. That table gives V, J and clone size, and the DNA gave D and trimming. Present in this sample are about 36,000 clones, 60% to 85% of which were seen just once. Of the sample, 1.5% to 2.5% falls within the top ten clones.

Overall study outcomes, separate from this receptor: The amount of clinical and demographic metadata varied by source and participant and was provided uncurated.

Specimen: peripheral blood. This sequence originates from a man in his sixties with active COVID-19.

The bases are TGTGCCATCAGTGGGGGAGGAGCTAACTATGGCTACACCTTC. It translates to CAISGGGANYGYTF. The chain is made from TRBV10-3 and TRBJ1-2, with the D gene not clear enough to name. V and J are truncated by 4 bases and 0 bases respectively, leaving an intervening sequence of 9 bases. The germline V gene sets CDR1 to ENHRY and CDR2 to SYGVKD. The CDR3, from cysteine to phenylalanine, totals 14 residues. Only the CDR3 portion is preserved as DNA: 42 bases, with reading frame beginning at the first base.